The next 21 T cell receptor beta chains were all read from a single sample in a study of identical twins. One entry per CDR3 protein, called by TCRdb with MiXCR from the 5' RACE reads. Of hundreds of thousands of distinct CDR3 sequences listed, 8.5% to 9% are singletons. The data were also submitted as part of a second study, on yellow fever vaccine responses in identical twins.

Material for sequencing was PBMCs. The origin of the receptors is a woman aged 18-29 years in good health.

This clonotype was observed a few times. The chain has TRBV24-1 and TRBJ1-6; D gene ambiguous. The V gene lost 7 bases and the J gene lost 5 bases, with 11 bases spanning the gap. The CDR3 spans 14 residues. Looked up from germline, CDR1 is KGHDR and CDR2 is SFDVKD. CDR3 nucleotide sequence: TGTGCCACCAGCGACGGGAGAGATAATTCACCCCTCCACTTT. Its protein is CATSDGRDNSPLHF.

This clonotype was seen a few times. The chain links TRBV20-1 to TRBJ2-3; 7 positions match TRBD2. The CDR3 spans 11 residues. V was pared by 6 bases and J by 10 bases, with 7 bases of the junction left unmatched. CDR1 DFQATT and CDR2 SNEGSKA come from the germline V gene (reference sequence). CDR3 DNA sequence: TGCAGTGCCCCCCTGGCGGGGGCGCAGTATTTT. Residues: CSAPLAGAQYF.

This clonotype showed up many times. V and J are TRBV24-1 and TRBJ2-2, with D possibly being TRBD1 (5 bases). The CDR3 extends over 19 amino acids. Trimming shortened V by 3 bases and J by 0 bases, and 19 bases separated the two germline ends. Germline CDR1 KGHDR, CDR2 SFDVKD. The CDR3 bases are TGTGCCACCAGTGATAGAACAGGCCAAATTTTTGCGAACACCGGGGAGCTGTTTTTT. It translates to CATSDRTGQIFANTGELFF.

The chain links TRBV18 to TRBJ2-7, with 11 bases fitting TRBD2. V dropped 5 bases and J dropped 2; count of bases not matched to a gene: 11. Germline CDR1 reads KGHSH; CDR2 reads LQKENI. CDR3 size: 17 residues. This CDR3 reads CASSIPGLAEFPYEQYF. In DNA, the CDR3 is TGTGCCAGCTCAATTCCGGGACTAGCGGAATTTCCCTACGAGCAGTACTTC.

The CDR3 nucleotides read TGCGCCAGCAGCCAAGAACGAGGCAGGGAAGCTTTCTTT. Its translation: CASSQERGREAFF. V gene TRBV4-1 combines with J gene TRBJ1-1; D is unclear. CDR1 is MGHRA and CDR2 is YSYEKL in the germline V gene. Deletions cut 0 bases from V and 8 bases from J, with 10 bases between. The CDR3 spans 13 residues.

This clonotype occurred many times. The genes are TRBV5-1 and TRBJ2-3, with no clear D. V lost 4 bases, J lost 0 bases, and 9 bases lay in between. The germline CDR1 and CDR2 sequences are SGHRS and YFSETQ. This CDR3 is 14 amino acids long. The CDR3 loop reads CASSPDLSTDTQYF. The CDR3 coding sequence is TGCGCCAGCAGCCCGGACCTTAGCACAGATACGCAGTATTTT.

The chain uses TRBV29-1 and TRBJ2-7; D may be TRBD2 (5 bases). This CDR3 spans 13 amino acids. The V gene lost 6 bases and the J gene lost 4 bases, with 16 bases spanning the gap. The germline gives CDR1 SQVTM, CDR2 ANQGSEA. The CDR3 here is CSVGRGERYEQYF. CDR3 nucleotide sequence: TGCAGCGTGGGTCGGGGAGAGAGGTACGAGCAGTACTTC.

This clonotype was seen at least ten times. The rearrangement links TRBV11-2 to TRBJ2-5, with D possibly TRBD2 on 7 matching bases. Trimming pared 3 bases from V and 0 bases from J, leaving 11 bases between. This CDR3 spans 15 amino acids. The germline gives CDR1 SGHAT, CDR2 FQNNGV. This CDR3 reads CASSLGRGNQETQYF. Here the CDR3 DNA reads TGTGCCAGCAGCTTGGGGAGGGGGAACCAAGAGACCCAGTACTTC.

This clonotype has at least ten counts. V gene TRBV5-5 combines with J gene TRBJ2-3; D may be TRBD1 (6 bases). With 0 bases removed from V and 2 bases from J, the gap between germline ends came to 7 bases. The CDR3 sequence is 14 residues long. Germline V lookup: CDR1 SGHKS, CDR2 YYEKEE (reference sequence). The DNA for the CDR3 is TGTGCCAGCAGCTTGGACAGGGCCACAGATACGCAGTATTTT. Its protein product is CASSLDRATDTQYF.

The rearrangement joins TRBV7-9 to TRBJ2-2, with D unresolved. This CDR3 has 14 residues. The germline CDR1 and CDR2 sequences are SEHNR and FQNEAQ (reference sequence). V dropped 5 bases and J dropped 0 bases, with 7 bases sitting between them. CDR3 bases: TGTGCCAGCAGCCCCGGGTCGAACACCGGGGAGCTGTTTTTT. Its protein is CASSPGSNTGELFF. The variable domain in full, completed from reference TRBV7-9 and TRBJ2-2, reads DTGVSQNPRHKITKRGQNVTFRCDPISEHNRLYWYRQTLGQGPEFLTYFQNEAQLEKSRLLSDRFSAERPKGSFSTLEIQRTEQGDSAMYLCASSPGSNTGELFFGEGSRLTVL.

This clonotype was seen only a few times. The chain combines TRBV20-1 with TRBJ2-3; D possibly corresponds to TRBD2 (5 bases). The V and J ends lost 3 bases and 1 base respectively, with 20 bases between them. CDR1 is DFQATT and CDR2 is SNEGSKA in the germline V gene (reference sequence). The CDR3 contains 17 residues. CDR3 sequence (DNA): TGCAGTGCTAGCCCCCTCCGAGGGAGTGGTGGCACAGATACGCAGTATTTT. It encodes CSASPLRGSGGTDTQYF.

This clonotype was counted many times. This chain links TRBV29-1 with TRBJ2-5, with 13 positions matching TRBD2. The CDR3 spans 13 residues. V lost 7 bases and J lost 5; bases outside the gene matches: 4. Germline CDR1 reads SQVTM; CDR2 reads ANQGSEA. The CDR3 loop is CSAGLAGVETQYF. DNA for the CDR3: TGCAGCGCCGGACTAGCGGGAGTGGAGACCCAGTACTTC.

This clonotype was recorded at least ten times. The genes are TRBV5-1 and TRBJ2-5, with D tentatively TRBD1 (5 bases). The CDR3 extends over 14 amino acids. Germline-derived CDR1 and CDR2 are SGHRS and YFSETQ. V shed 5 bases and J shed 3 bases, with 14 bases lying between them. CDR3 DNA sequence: TGCGCCAGCAGTTCCGCAGGGTGGGAAGAGACCCAGTACTTC. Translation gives CASSSAGWEETQYF.

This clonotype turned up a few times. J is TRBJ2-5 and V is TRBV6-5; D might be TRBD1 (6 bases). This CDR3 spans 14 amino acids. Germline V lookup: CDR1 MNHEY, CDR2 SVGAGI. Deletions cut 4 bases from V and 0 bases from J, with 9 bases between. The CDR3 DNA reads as TGTGCCAGCAGTTCCACAGGGAACCAAGAGACCCAGTACTTC. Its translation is CASSSTGNQETQYF.

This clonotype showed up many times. The CDR3 spells CASSLGPGDESDTQYF. The CDR3 bases are TGCGCCAGCAGCTTGGGGCCAGGGGATGAATCAGATACGCAGTATTTT. V and J are TRBV5-1 and TRBJ2-3, with D maybe TRBD1 (6 bases). The CDR3 has 16 residues. CDR1 and CDR2 from the germline V gene are SGHRS and YFSETQ. V was trimmed by 0 bases and J by 4 bases, leaving 15 bases between them.

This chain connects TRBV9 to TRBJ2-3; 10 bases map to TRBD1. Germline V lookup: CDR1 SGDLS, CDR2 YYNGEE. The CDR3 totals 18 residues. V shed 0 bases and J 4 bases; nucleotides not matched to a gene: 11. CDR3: CASSVVDRGPSGSDTQYF. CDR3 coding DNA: TGTGCCAGCAGCGTAGTTGACAGGGGGCCTTCAGGATCAGATACGCAGTATTTT.

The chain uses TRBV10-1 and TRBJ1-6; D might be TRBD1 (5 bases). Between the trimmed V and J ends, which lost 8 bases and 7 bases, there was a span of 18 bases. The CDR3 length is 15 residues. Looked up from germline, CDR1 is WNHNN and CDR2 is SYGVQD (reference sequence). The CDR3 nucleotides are TGCGCCAGCGGGGTGGGGGGGAAGGCGAATTCACCCCTCCACTTT. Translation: CASGVGGKANSPLHF.

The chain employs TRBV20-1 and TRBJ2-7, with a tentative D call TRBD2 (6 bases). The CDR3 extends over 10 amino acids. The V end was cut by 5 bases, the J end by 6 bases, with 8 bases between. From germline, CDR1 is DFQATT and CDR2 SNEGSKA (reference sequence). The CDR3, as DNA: TGCAGTGCTGCGGGGATCGAGCAGTACTTC. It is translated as CSAAGIEQYF.

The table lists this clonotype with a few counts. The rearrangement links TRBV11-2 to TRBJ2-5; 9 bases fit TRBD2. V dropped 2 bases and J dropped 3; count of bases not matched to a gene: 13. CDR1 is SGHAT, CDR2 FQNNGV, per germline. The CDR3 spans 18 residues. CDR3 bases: TGTGCCAGCAGCTTATCCGACAGCGGGAGGCCCCGGAAAGAGACCCAGTACTTC. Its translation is CASSLSDSGRPRKETQYF.

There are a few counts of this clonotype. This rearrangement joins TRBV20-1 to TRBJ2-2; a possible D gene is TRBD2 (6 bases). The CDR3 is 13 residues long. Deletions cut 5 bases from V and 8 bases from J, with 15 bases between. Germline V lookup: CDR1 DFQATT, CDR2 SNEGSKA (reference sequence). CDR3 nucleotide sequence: TGCAGTGCTCCTAACTCAGGGAGGGGGGAGCTGTTTTTT. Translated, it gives CSAPNSGRGELFF.

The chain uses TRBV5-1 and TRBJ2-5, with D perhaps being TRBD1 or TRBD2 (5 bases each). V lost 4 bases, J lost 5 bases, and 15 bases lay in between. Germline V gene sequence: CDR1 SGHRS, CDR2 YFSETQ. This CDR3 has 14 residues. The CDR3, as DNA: TGCGCCAGCAGCACCGAGGGACCCCGGGAGACCCAGTACTTC. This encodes CASSTEGPRETQYF. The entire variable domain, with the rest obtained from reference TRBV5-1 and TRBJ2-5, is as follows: KAGVTQTPRYLIKTRGQQVTLSCSPISGHRSVSWYQQTPGQGLQFLFEYFSETQRNKGNFPGRFSGRQFSNSRSEMNVSTLELGDSALYLCASSTEGPRETQYFGPGTRLLVL.